This TCR beta chain was profiled in a study of shared T cell receptors in the human thymus. With 2 bases removed from V and 4 bases from J, the gap between germline ends came to 12 bases. Germline V gives CDR1 MDHEN, CDR2 SYDVKM. The CDR3 consists of 14 residues. Sequenced by immunoSEQ multiplex PCR; TCRdb stores in-frame clones only, minus some. This table holds roughly 710,000 clones, approximately 85% found once. The same specimen was also included in a second study, on human thymus T cells.

The sequence was obtained from a girl in the first two years of life with a congenital heart defect. The source material was thymocytes. The chain links TRBV28 to TRBJ2-7; D possibly corresponds to TRBD1 (5 bases). CDR3 in amino acids: CASSLRAGQYEQYF. CDR3 DNA sequence: TGTGCCAGCAGTTTACGGGCAGGACAATACGAGCAGTACTTC.